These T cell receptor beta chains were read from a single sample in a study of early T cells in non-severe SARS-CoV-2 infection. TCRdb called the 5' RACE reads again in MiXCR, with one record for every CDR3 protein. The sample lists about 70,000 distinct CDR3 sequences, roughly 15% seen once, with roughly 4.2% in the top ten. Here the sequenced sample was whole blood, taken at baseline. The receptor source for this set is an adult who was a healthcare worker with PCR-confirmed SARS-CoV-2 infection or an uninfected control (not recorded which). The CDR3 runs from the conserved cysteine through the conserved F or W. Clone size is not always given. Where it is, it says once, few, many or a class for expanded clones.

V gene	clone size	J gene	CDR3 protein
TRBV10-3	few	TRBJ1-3	CAITREFGNTIYF
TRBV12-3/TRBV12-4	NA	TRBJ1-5	CASSPRDGSNQPQHF
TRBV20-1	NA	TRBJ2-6	CSARVGPGANVLTF
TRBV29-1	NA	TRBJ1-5	CSAGGKNQPQHF
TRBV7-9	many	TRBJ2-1	CASSRAGVNYNEQFF
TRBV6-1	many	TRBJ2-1	CASSEWAAYSYNEQFF
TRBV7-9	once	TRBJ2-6	CASSRDTLSLGANVLTF
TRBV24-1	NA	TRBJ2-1	CATSGGGAEAYNEQFF
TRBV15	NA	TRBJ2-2	CATSRDLTNTGELFF
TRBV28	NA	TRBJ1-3	CASSQRGNTIYF
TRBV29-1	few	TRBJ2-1	CSFHEGAGRYNEQFF
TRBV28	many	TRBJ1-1	CASSLAGEGHTEAFF
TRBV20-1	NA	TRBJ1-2	CSASRDTNNYGYTF
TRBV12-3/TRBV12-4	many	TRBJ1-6	CASSLWTQKGNSPLHF
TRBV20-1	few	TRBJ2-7	CSARGNPYEQYF
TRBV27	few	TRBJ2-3	CASSSTIPPDTQYF
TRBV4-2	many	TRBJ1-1	CASSPGDRENTEAFF
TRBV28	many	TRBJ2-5	CASRTDTPRETQYF
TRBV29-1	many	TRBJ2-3	CSGGDRSDTQYF
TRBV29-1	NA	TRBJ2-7	CSVEGTVPYEQYF
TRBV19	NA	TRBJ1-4	CASRIDRATNEKLFF
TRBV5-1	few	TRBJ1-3	CASSESPGNTIYF
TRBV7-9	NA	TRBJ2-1	CASTGTSVYNEQFF
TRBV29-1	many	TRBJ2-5	CSVIQGGETQYF
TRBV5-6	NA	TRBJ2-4	CASSSGQLAKNIQYF
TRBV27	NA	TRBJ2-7	CASSSSTSYGDEQYF
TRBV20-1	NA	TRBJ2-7	CSARDRAEQYF
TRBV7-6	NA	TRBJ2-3	CASSLEALSTDTQYF
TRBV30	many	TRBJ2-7	CAWSGQAGAYEQYF
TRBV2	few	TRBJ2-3	CASSERARTDTQYF
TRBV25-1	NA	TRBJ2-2	CASRDHPGMSGELFF
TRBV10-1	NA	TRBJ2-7	CARLAGAYEQYF
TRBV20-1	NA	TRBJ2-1	CSARPWGQRSYNEQFF
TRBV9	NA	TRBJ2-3	CASSLSMGVDTQYF
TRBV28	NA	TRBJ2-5	CASSFRTSGSRWPYF
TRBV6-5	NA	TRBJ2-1	CASSHGPNNEQFF
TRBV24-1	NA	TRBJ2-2	CATGVAGASTGELFF
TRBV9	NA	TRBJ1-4	CASSPPGRGEKLFF
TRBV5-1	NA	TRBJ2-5	CASSWERELETQYF
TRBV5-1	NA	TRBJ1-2	CASSFKGDYGYTF
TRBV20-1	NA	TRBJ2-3	CSARDSGRPDTQYF
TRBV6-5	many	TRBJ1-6	CASSRANRGMESPLHF
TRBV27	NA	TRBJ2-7	CASSLDRYSYEQYF
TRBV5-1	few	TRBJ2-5	CASSRGGGLIQETQYF
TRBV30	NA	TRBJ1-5	CAWTLGQGTQPQHF
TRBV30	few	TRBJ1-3	CAWSPPGRYSGNTIYF
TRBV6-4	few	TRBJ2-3	CASRLTSGSADTQYF
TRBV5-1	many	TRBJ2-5	CASSLAESETQYF
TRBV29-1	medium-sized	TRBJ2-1	CSVDTPLSSYNEQFF
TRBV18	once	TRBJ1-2	CASSPTGTTSYGYTF
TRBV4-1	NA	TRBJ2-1	CASSQDLTAVYMKQFF
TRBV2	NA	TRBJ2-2	CASRGQGTGELFF
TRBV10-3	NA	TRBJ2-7	CAISGPDRGGYEQYF
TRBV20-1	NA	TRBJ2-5	CSAIGQGTGTQYF
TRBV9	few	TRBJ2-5	CASSVGGGGGETQYF
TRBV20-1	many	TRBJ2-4	CSAKAVDRGKNIQYF
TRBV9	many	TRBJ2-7	CASSETGTTLTGRDEQYF